The present TCR beta chain was sequenced within a study of cytomegalovirus exposure and HLA in healthy donors. 60 Vbeta and 13 Jbeta primers were used in PCR. TCRdb's copy holds only in-frame clones and misses some; the assay was immunoSEQ multiplex PCR. The sample yields around 130,000 clones, around 78% seen once. This clone showed up just once. Its matching antigen is unknown. Findings and limits, study-wide: The Asian-associated ancestry cluster reportedly had fewer N-insertions than the approximately 670-donor mean in a later analysis. The only immune exposure information that was available was CMV serostatus. HLA alleles showed associations with around 15,000 TCR beta sequences in a later analysis, at a 0.05 false discovery rate. It emerged from a later analysis that several of the most significant clusters appeared to be linked to common viral pathogens.

Input material: PBMCs. This TCR was sampled from a woman aged 45-60 years in good health and CMV-seronegative.

The DNA for the CDR3 is TGTGCCAGCAGCCAAGATCGGACAGGCGGAAGTGAGGCTTTCTTT. This translates into CASSQDRTGGSEAFF. The chain links TRBV4-2 to TRBJ1-1; 7 bases are shared with TRBD1. The V segment lost 0 bases and the J segment 11 bases; nucleotides outside the gene matches: 12. The CDR3 loop spans 15 amino acids. The germline V gene has CDR1 LGHNA and CDR2 YNFKEQ.